These T cell receptor beta chains were read from a single sample in a study of cytomegalovirus exposure and HLA in healthy donors. The protocol was immunoSEQ multiplex PCR, while the TCRdb copy is restricted to in-frame clones and leaves out a portion. This table holds some 110,000 clones, 70% to 90% found once. The sequenced sample was PBMCs. The receptors come from a man aged 18 to 30 in good health and CMV-seropositive. Both conserved end residues are part of each CDR3. D genes are given only for firm matches. A row's size may be missing; if present it is once, few, many or a size class.

j_gene,abundance,v_gene,d_gene,CDR3nt,CDR3aa
TRBJ1-5,NA,TRBV27,TRBD1,TGTGCCAGCAGTGAGACAGGGCGCAGGGTGGATCAGCCCCAGCATTTT,CASSETGRRVDQPQHF
TRBJ2-5,NA,TRBV9,NA,TGTGCCAGCAGCGTAGGACAGTACCAAGAGACCCAGTACTTC,CASSVGQYQETQYF
TRBJ1-2,NA,TRBV15,TRBD1,TGTGCCACCAGCAGTTTAGGGACAGAACCCTCTAACTATGGCTACACCTTC,CATSSLGTEPSNYGYTF
TRBJ2-7,NA,TRBV18,TRBD1,TGTGCCAGCTCACCACAGGGGACAGGGACAAGCTACGAGCAGTACTTC,CASSPQGTGTSYEQYF
TRBJ1-4,NA,TRBV27,NA,TGTGCCAGCAGTTTATACCCAGCGAGTCCTAATGAAAAACTGTTTTTT,CASSLYPASPNEKLFF
TRBJ1-1,NA,TRBV4-2,TRBD1,TGTGCCAGCAGCCAAGTTCTGACAGGGGACACTGAAGCTTTCTTT,CASSQVLTGDTEAFF
TRBJ2-1,NA,TRBV19,TRBD2,TGTGCCAGTAGGCCAGGGAGGGGATACAATGAGCAGTTCTTC,CASRPGRGYNEQFF
TRBJ1-1,once,TRBV6-6,NA,TGTGCCAGCAGTTACCCTCACGCCAGGAAACCCACTGAAGCTTTCTTT,CASSYPHARKPTEAFF
TRBJ2-2,NA,TRBV7-8,TRBD2,TGTGCCAGCAGCTTCTCCGGGACTAGTAAGGTCACCGGGGAGCTGTTTTTT,CASSFSGTSKVTGELFF
TRBJ2-7,NA,TRBV5-6,TRBD1,TGTGCCAGCAGCACGCCAGGACAGGGCTACGAGCAGTACTTC,CASSTPGQGYEQYF
TRBJ2-2,NA,TRBV6-1,TRBD2,TGTGCCAGCAACCTTAGCGGGGTAACCGGGGAGCTGTTTTTT,CASNLSGVTGELFF
TRBJ2-1,NA,TRBV5-1,NA,TGCGCCAGCAGCTTGGACGTGGGGGACTCCGAGGATGAGCAGTTCTTC,CASSLDVGDSEDEQFF
TRBJ1-2,NA,TRBV15,NA,TGTGCCACCAGCAGAGACACCAGGGTTTCGCGGGGCTACACCTTC,CATSRDTRVSRGYTF
TRBJ2-7,NA,TRBV11-2,NA,TGTGCCAGCAGCCCCCAAACACAGGCCTACGAGCAGTACTTC,CASSPQTQAYEQYF
TRBJ2-1,NA,TRBV5-1,NA,TGCGCCAGCAGCTTGGGGGCCATCTCCTACAATGAGCAGTTCTTC,CASSLGAISYNEQFF
TRBJ2-7,NA,TRBV7-9,TRBD2,TGTGCCAGCAGGACTAGCGGAAGATACGAGCAGTACTTC,CASRTSGRYEQYF
TRBJ2-5,NA,TRBV9,TRBD1,TGTGCCAGCAGCTTAGGGGACAGGCAAGAGACCCAGTACTTC,CASSLGDRQETQYF
TRBJ2-7,NA,TRBV28,NA,TGTGCCAGCAGTTGGAGCTCCTACGAGCAGTACTTC,CASSWSSYEQYF
TRBJ1-1,NA,TRBV4-1,NA,TGCGCCAGCAGCCAAGTCGGGGGGGAGGCTGAAGCTTTCTTT,CASSQVGGEAEAFF
TRBJ2-3,NA,TRBV13,TRBD2,TGTGCCAGCAGCAACGGGGGGGCCTTGGAAGATACGCAGTATTTT,CASSNGGALEDTQYF
TRBJ1-1,NA,TRBV7-8,NA,TGTGCCAGCAGCTTATCGGGGGGGAACACTGAAGCTTTCTTT,CASSLSGGNTEAFF
TRBJ2-5,NA,TRBV14,NA,TGTGCCAGCAGCCAAGCTAGAACCCAGTACTTC,CASSQARTQYF
TRBJ1-5,NA,TRBV27,NA,TGTGCCACCCCTGGGGGGGGACAGCCCCAGCATTTT,CATPGGGQPQHF
TRBJ1-2,NA,TRBV18,NA,TGTGCCAGCTCACCACCGGGGGGAACTGACTATGGCTACACCTTC,CASSPPGGTDYGYTF
TRBJ2-3,NA,TRBV7-8,NA,TGTGCCAGCAGTTCCCAACGAGCGGAACTCTTCGTGGATACGCAGTATTTT,CASSSQRAELFVDTQYF
TRBJ2-5,NA,TRBV5-4,TRBD2,TGTGCCTATTCCGTCGTTGGGCGGGGGGAAGAGACCCAGTACTTC,CAYSVVGRGEETQYF
TRBJ2-2,NA,TRBV5-8,NA,TGTGCCAGCAGCTTGGGGCAGGGATGGACCGGGGAGCTGTTTTTT,CASSLGQGWTGELFF
TRBJ2-7,NA,TRBV5-4,TRBD1,TGTGCCAGCAGCTTGGGCACAGGGGCGGTTTACGAGCAGTACTTC,CASSLGTGAVYEQYF
TRBJ2-5,once,TRBV5-1,TRBD1,TGCGCCAGCAGCTTGCTCGGGACAGGACCCCAAGAGACCCAGTACTTC,CASSLLGTGPQETQYF
TRBJ2-3,NA,TRBV12-5,NA,TGTGCTAGTGGGTCCGGTCGGGATACGCAGTATTTT,CASGSGRDTQYF
TRBJ2-5,NA,TRBV5-1,TRBD1,TGCGCCAGCAGTTCGACAGGGGAACAGACCCAGTACTTC,CASSSTGEQTQYF
TRBJ2-7,NA,TRBV6-1,TRBD1,TGTGCCAGCAGCCTGACAGGGGCGAGCTCCTACGAGCAGTACTTC,CASSLTGASSYEQYF
TRBJ2-5,few,TRBV19,NA,TGTGCCAGTAGTTTCACAGGGTTAGGAGAGACCCAGTACTTC,CASSFTGLGETQYF
TRBJ2-7,few,TRBV7-8,TRBD2,TGTGCCAGCAGCTTAGACCTAGCGGGCCTCTCGGGTGAGCAGTACTTC,CASSLDLAGLSGEQYF
TRBJ2-7,NA,TRBV28,TRBD1,TGTGCCAGCAGTCCCGGGACAGTGACCCTTTACGAGCAGTACTTC,CASSPGTVTLYEQYF
TRBJ1-3,few,TRBV2,NA,TGTGCCAGCAGCGTAACGGGACACCATCGGTGG,CASSVTGHHRW